This T cell receptor beta chain was recovered during a study of blood T cells in healthy people across ages. Broader study findings: The study found TCR beta diversity correlated strongly with naive T cell percentage. Per million T cells, TCR beta diversity dropped about linearly as age rose.

As regards this clonotype: The antigen is undetermined.

A second PCR, run for about 6 to 11 cycles, used a sample-barcoded 5' primer plus a J-beta primer mix. TCRdb processed the 5' RACE reads anew with MiXCR; each CDR3 protein has one entry. Counted here are roughly 550,000 distinct CDR3 sequences, 20% to 30% occurring once; the ten biggest clones make up roughly 9.4%. Another study also made use of these data, one on T cells of mothers and their children.

The receptor's source is a boy younger than 18 in good health. Sequenced sample: blood.

CDR3 DNA: TGTGCCAGCAGGAGGGACAGGGGGCCCACAGATACGCAGTATTTT. Its translation: CASRRDRGPTDTQYF. The V and J genes are TRBV12-3 or TRBV12-4 and TRBJ2-3; 12 bases align to TRBD1. Germline trimming cut 6 bases from V and 2 bases from J; bases unmatched to any gene: 3. The CDR3 runs to 15 residues.